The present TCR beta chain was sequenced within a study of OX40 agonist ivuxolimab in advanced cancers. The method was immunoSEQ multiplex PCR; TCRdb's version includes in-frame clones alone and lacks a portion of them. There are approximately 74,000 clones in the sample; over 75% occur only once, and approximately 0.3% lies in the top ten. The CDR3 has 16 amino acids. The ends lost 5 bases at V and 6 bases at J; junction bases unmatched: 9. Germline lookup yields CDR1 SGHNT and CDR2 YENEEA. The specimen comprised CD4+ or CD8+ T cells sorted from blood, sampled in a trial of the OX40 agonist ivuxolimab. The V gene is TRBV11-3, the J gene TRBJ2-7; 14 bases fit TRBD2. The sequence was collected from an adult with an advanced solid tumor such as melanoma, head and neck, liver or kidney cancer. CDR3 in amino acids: CASSQTGLAGGGEQYF. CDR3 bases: TGTGCCAGCAGCCAGACTGGACTAGCGGGAGGCGGCGAGCAGTACTTC.